The sequence of this T cell receptor beta chain was determined in a study of blood T cell repertoires in COVID-19. About the study: PBMCs, B-cell-depleted T cells, or T cells provided the cDNA or gDNA that made up the material.

The J segment lost 9 bases and the V segment lost 4 bases, leaving 6 bases of the junction unmatched. The CDR3 totals 14 residues. CDR1 and CDR2 (germline): LNHDA, SQIVND (reference sequence). As processed by the authors: Using reference gene primer amplification, nucleated cell counts were estimated. Sequencing used immunoSEQ multiplex PCR; TCRdb keeps in-frame clones, though not all of them. V, J and clone size reflect that table, while D and trimming were determined from the DNA. The sample lists some 300,000 clones, about 86% occurring once. The chain has TRBV19 and TRBJ2-1; TRBD2 matches at 10 bases. The receptor's source is a woman aged 70-85 years with COVID-19, enrolled during active disease. Specimen: peripheral blood. CDR3: CASSTTSGVGEQFF. CDR3 DNA: TGTGCCAGTAGTACTACTAGCGGGGTCGGTGAGCAGTTCTTC.